This T cell receptor (beta chain) was captured by sequencing in a study of T-cell reconstitution after alpha-beta-depleted transplantation in children (dated by TCRdb to 2016 to 2018). About the full investigation: T-cell immune reconstitution after TCRalphabeta/CD19-depleted allogeneic hematopoietic cell transplantation in children was quantitatively tracked in the study by means of TCR repertoire profiling. Overall results and qualifications from the work: Apparently early alphabetaT-cell count recovery about two months after transplant reportedly relied on only several hundred rapidly expanded clones derived from non-depleted graft cells. The frequencies of hyperexpanded clones fell over the following months, and after one year, T-cell counts and TCRbeta diversity were mostly attributed to newly produced T cells. In some patients, the high TCRbeta diversity seen at day 60 was put down to recipient T cells and intrathymic progenitors that had survived conditioning.

Trimming leaves V shorter by 0 bases and J shorter by 0 bases, with the junction holding 14 bases beyond the gene matches. The CDR3 sequence holds 19 residues, the cysteine and phenylalanine included. Only the CDR3 DNA stays, 57 bases, in frame from base 1. CDR1 DFQATT and CDR2 SNEGSKA were looked up in the germline V gene (reference sequence). In light of the paper, this sample's treatment or condition label describes: allogeneic hematopoietic cell transplantation with graft depleted of TCRalphabeta T cells and CD19 B cells. TCRalphabeta/CD19-depleted allogeneic hematopoietic cell grafts were given to the transplant recipients, all of whom were children. This clonotype was observed many times. Its specific antigen is unknown. No much larger clone exists at a distance of one base, and base qualities are not known. The library was produced with PCR. The instrument was an Illumina HiSeq 2500. Molecular barcoding was employed in the preparation of TCR libraries, with unique molecular identifiers being used to normalize TCRbeta repertoire quantification. The public reads were run again by TCRdb, first through fastp at Q25 and then through MiXCR, and only productive beta chains were kept. Identical CDR3 proteins give one entry, which carries the most common genes and DNA. This sample lists some 300,000 distinct CDR3 sequences; approximately 7.3% were detected once. The top ten hold approximately 9.6% of the sample.

Source: peripheral blood, taken 360 days after TCRalphabeta/CD19-depleted stem cell transplant. The TCR originated in a female patient between 2 and 10 years old who had a stem cell transplant for Fanconi anemia, so the T cells may come from the graft donor. The sequence links TRBV20-1 to TRBJ2-1; 7 bases in between match TRBD2. The nucleotide sequence is given as TGCAGTGCTAGAGATCCTAGCGGAACGCACCGGAGCTCCTACAATGAGCAGTTCTTC. It codes for CSARDPSGTHRSSYNEQFF.